This T cell receptor beta chain is drawn from a study of read filtering for tumor transcriptome and immune sequencing. In germline, CDR1 is SQVTM, CDR2 ANQGSEA. This CDR3 has 14 residues. Between the trimmed V and J ends, which lost 7 bases and 1 base, there was a span of 13 bases. This clonotype was recorded at least ten times. The library was built from roughly 400 ng RNA with molecular barcoded adaptors for alpha/delta and beta/gamma chains. TCRdb itself ran the reads through MiXCR, one entry per CDR3 protein. The sample has roughly 130,000 distinct CDR3 sequences, 10% to 15% seen once; the top ten hold approximately 10%.

The sample was a population of CD138-negative cells sorted from bone marrow. The chain recombines TRBV29-1 with TRBJ1-4; perhaps TRBD1 as D (6 bases). This TCR was recovered from a donor aged 40 or over with multiple myeloma. CDR3 coding DNA: TGCAGCGCCGTAGAAGGGGGAACTAATGAAAAACTGTTTTTT. Amino acids: CSAVEGGTNEKLFF.